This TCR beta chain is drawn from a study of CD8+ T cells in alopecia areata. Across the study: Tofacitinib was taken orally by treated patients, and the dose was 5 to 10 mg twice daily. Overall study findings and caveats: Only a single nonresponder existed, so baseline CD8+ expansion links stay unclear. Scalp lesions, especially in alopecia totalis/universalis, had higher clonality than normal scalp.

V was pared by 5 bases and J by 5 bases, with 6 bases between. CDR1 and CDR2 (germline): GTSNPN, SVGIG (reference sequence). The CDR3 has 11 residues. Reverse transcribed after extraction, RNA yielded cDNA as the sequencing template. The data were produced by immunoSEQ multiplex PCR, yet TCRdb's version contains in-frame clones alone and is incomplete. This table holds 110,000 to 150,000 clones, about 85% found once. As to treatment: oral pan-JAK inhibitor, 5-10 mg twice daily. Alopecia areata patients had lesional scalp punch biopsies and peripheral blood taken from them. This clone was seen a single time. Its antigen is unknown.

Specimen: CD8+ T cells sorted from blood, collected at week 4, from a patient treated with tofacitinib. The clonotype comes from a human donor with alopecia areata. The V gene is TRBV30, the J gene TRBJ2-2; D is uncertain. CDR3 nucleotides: TGTGCCTGGGGCCGGACCGGGGAGCTGTTTTTT. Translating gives CAWGRTGELFF.